This paragraph reports one TCR beta chain. The TCR beta libraries used 2 to 2.5 micrograms of genomic DNA that came from cryopreserved PBMCs. This record belongs to a study of cytotoxic CD8 clonotypes in ibrutinib-treated CLL. The CDR3 totals 14 residues. Germline CDR1 is MDHEN and CDR2 is SYDVKM. V lost 6 bases and J lost 4, with 15 bases in between. This table comes from immunoSEQ multiplex PCR, and its TCRdb copy is limited to in-frame clones, with some not included. The sample includes a few hundred thousand clones, about 77% of them seen just once. The sample consisted of PBMCs, taken before ibrutinib treatment. This sequence was found in a human donor with chronic lymphocytic leukemia. The chain has TRBV28 and TRBJ2-5; TRBD1 might be the D (5 bases). CDR3 sequence (DNA): TGTGCCAGCAGCCGCCCCCAGGGCGGAGAGACCCAGTACTTC. It specifies CASSRPQGGETQYF.